This TCR beta chain is drawn from a study of blood T cell repertoires in COVID-19 (dated by TCRdb to about 2020). Notes on the research overall: The collaborator samples originated in the United States, Italy and Spain and spanned the acute and convalescent phases of COVID-19. Subjects who had been exposed to COVID-19, were actively infected with it, or had recovered from it provided the deeply sampled blood TCRbeta repertoires that made up the dataset. The repertoires were released in a freely available public database meant as a resource for research on the immune response to SARS-CoV-2. The material from the prospective study consisted of cDNA or gDNA derived from T cells, B-cell-depleted T cells, or PBMCs. HLA class I and class II types, where available, came from metadata supplied by the sample provider rather than from assay-based typing. The samples were drawn from the first 160 participants of the ongoing ImmuneRACE study and from 1,200 or so subjects provided by 6 global collaborators. The sample metadata nearly always contained a de-identified subject ID, COVID-19 status, age in years and sex.

General study outcomes and caveats: The amount of clinical and demographic metadata varied by source and participant and was provided uncurated.

The immunoSEQ Assay, a bias-controlled multiplex PCR, was used to amplify TCRbeta CDR3 regions from genomic DNA. For the original study's pipeline: Within the assay, amplification of reference gene primers was used to estimate how many nucleated cells each sample contained. To quantify the absolute abundance of each unique TCRbeta CDR3 rearrangement, sequence reads were collapsed and filtered. Productive Simpson clonality was computed per sample as the square root of Simpson's diversity index over productive rearrangements. TCRdb retrieved this table from immuneACCESS and kept in-frame rearrangements only. Not all clones are present; in checked studies, unresolved V genes account for under half, and no reason is known for the remainder. That table gives V, J and clone size, and the DNA gave D and trimming. In all, the sample holds 150,000 to 200,000 clones, and around 80% of those were seen once. The top ten constitute under 3.5% of the sample.

Collaborating institutions collected whole blood in K2EDTA tubes following their own protocols. For TCRbeta analysis, collaborators shipped samples in one of three forms: frozen whole blood, isolated PBMCs, or DNA extracted from either of those sample types. To note about this clone: This clone's antigen is unknown. No base qualities exist here, and no much larger clone lies one base off it.

The CDR3 measures 16 amino acids from cysteine to phenylalanine. Just the 48-base CDR3 DNA is kept, in frame starting at base 1. CDR1 and CDR2, looked up from the germline V gene, are SGHRS and YFSETQ. The germline V and J ends show losses of 2 bases and 1 base respectively, and no gene match explains 8 bases of the junction. The chain was built from TRBV5-1 and TRBJ1-1; 7 junctional bases match TRBD1. Sequencing was carried out using peripheral blood. This TCR came from an elderly woman with active or convalescent COVID-19. The CDR3 here reads CASSLLTGTENTEAFF. The DNA sequence follows: TGCGCCAGCAGCTTATTAACTGGGACAGAGAACACTGAAGCTTTCTTT.